Below are 20 T cell receptor beta chains sequenced from a single sample in a study of blood T cell repertoires in COVID-19. TCRdb keeps only in-frame clones here, not all; method: immunoSEQ multiplex PCR. The table lists 15,000 to 20,000 clones, 87% of them singletons. Sample: peripheral blood. The receptors were sampled from a human donor in a cohort sampled during active COVID-19.

The chain is built from TRBV10-3 and TRBJ1-6; D is unresolved. CDR1 and CDR2 (germline): ENHRY, SYGVKD. V lost 3 bases, J lost 4 bases, and 10 bases lay in between. This CDR3 has 15 residues. CDR3 sequence: CAISDLETYNSPLHF. The CDR3 coding sequence is TGTGCCATCAGTGACCTAGAAACTTATAATTCACCCCTCCACTTT.

This clone was seen a single time. Other DNA sequences in the same sample also yield this CDR3. The chain joins TRBV4-3 to TRBJ1-2; 9 bases align to TRBD1. The V gene end was trimmed by 1 base and the J gene end by 4 bases; junction bases not matched to a gene: 4. Germline assignment: CDR1 LGHNA and CDR2 YSLEER. This CDR3 has 15 amino acids. The CDR3 is CASSQGQGGFYGYTF. The CDR3 DNA is TGCGCCAGCAGCCAAGGACAGGGGGGGTTCTATGGCTACACCTTC.

The chain uses TRBV5-1 and TRBJ2-3, with TRBD1 matching over 10 bases. Germline V gives CDR1 SGHRS, CDR2 YFSETQ. The CDR3 sequence is 15 residues long. The V segment lost 2 bases and the J segment 4 bases; nucleotides outside the gene matches: 4. The CDR3: CASSFGTGVADTQYF. CDR3 nucleotide sequence: TGCGCCAGCAGCTTTGGGACAGGGGTAGCAGATACGCAGTATTTT.

The chain joins TRBV18 to TRBJ1-3; D is unresolved. Germline CDR1 KGHSH, CDR2 LQKENI. Trimming removed 0 bases from V and 0 bases from J, with 12 bases in between. CDR3 size: 17 residues. This CDR3 is CASSPPYEQISGNTIYF. CDR3 bases: TGTGCCAGCTCACCACCCTACGAGCAAATCTCTGGAAACACCATATATTTT. The full variable domain, with the rest looked up from reference TRBV18 and TRBJ1-3, is NAGVMQNPRHLVRRRGQEARLRCSPMKGHSHVYWYRQLPEEGLKFMVYLQKENIIDESGMPKERFSAEFPKEGPSILRIQQVVRGDSAAYFCASSPPYEQISGNTIYFGEGSWLTVV.

As for this clone: Other nucleotide sequences from this sample produce the same CDR3. The chain links TRBV5-1 to TRBJ2-5; tentative D call: TRBD2 (6 bases). Trimming removed 1 base at V and 4 bases at J, with 8 bases between. CDR1 is SGHRS and CDR2 is YFSETQ in the germline V gene. The CDR3 consists of 13 residues. CDR3 region: CASSLQGGETQYF. CDR3 nucleotides: TGCGCCAGCAGCTTGCAGGGAGGAGAGACCCAGTACTTC.

J is TRBJ2-7 and V is TRBV25-1; 7 bases are a match to TRBD1. Germline CDR1 and CDR2: MGHDK and SYGVNS. Trimming cost V 6 bases and J 4 bases; bases outside gene matches: 9. The CDR3 totals 14 residues. The CDR3 sequence: CASSARTGPYEQYF. The DNA of the CDR3 is TGTGCCAGCAGCGCAAGGACAGGCCCATACGAGCAGTACTTC.

In its sample, this clone was seen once. The chain combines TRBV5-4 with TRBJ2-3; 9 bases are a match to TRBD1. The CDR3 consists of 13 residues. Germline loops: CDR1 SGHNT, CDR2 YYREEE (reference sequence). J was trimmed by 3 bases and V by 5 bases; bases with no gene match: 1. CDR3 bases: TGTGCCAGCAGGGGACAGGGAACAGATACGCAGTATTTT. Translating gives CASRGQGTDTQYF.

The V and J genes are TRBV3-1 (or the pseudogene TRBV3-2) and TRBJ1-4; 8 nucleotides line up with TRBD1. CDR3 size: 14 residues. The junction had 8 bases not matched to a gene; V was cut back by 6 bases and J by 8 bases. CDR1 and CDR2 from the germline V gene are LGHDT and YNNKEL (reference sequence). CDR3 in DNA: TGTGCCAGCAGTCAGACAGGGGTAGGCGAAAAACTGTTTTTT. As protein: CASSQTGVGEKLFF.

The chain is built from TRBV6-5 and TRBJ1-1; perhaps TRBD1 as D (5 bases). This CDR3 contains 15 residues. The V gene lost 6 bases and the J gene lost 2 bases, with 16 bases spanning the gap. Looked up from germline, CDR1 is MNHEY and CDR2 is SVGAGI. CDR3 protein: CASRAWAGGNTEAFF. Here the CDR3 DNA reads TGTGCCAGCAGAGCGTGGGCGGGGGGAAACACTGAAGCTTTCTTT.

This clone was recorded only once. The chain carries TRBV6-5 and TRBJ1-4, with D possibly being TRBD1 (5 bases). This CDR3 region has 14 residues. CDR1 and CDR2 (germline): MNHEY, SVGAGI. The V gene lost 8 bases and the J gene lost 8 bases, with 18 bases spanning the gap. In nucleotides, the CDR3 is TGTGCCAGCTACCGAAGGGGTGTTGGCGAAAAACTGTTTTTT. Its translation: CASYRRGVGEKLFF.

DNA for the CDR3: TGTGCCAGCAGCTCCAGGACAAGGGTACTCTCCTACGAGCAGTACTTC. It codes for CASSSRTRVLSYEQYF. The V gene is TRBV7-8, the J gene TRBJ2-7; D might be TRBD1 (5 bases). The germline V gene encodes CDR1 SGHVS and CDR2 FQNEAQ. Trimming took off 4 bases at V and 0 bases at J, with 16 bases between the two ends. This CDR3 has 16 residues.

V is TRBV11-2 and J is TRBJ2-1; no definite D call. This CDR3 has 10 amino acids. V lost 5 bases, J lost 9 bases, and 5 bases lay in between. Germline V gene sequence: CDR1 SGHAT, CDR2 FQNNGV. The CDR3 spells CASSRSEQFF. The CDR3 bases are TGTGCCAGCAGCCGGAGTGAGCAGTTCTTC.

The chain couples TRBV3-1 (or the pseudogene TRBV3-2) to TRBJ1-1; 9 nucleotides align to TRBD1. In germline, CDR1 is LGHDT, CDR2 YNNKEL (reference sequence). The CDR3 totals 15 residues. Trimming at V came to 7 bases and at J to 3 bases, leaving 9 bases not matched to a gene. CDR3: CASTPRDRVYTEAFF. CDR3 nucleotides: TGTGCCAGCACCCCACGGGACAGGGTGTACACTGAAGCTTTCTTT.

This clone was observed a single time. For the CDR3, the DNA is TGCGCCAGCAGGCGGACAGGGCGGGATGGGTGGAATGAGCAGTTCTTC. As protein: CASRRTGRDGWNEQFF. V gene TRBV5-1 combines with J gene TRBJ2-1, with TRBD1 matching over 8 bases. V trimming: 5 bases; J trimming: 7 bases; junction bases outside the gene matches: 14. Per germline, CDR1 SGHRS and CDR2 YFSETQ. The length of the CDR3 is 16 residues.

The chain uses TRBV6-1 and TRBJ2-5, with a possible D match to TRBD2 (5 bases). The CDR3 consists of 15 residues. Trimming left V 3 bases short and J 1 base short, with 12 bases between. Germline loops: CDR1 MNHNS, CDR2 SASEGT. CDR3 amino acids: CASSDGDEPQETQYF. The CDR3 region has the DNA TGTGCCAGCAGTGACGGGGATGAGCCCCAAGAGACCCAGTACTTC.

This rearrangement joins TRBV29-1 to TRBJ2-3; tentative D call: TRBD2 (5 bases). The CDR3 loop spans 13 amino acids. The germline CDR1 and CDR2 sequences are SQVTM and ANQGSEA. V shed 4 bases and J shed 3 bases, with 11 bases lying between them. CDR3 nucleotides: TGCAGCGTTGTTGAATCGGGGACAGATACGCAGTATTTT. Translation gives CSVVESGTDTQYF.

This clone occurred a few times. The V gene is TRBV9, the J gene TRBJ1-6, with D unresolved. Germline loops: CDR1 SGDLS, CDR2 YYNGEE. There are 16 residues in the CDR3. Trimming pared 0 bases from V and 7 bases from J, leaving 14 bases between. CDR3 sequence (DNA): TGTGCCAGCAGCGTAGGGGGAACTCGGGGAAATTCACCCCTCCACTTT. Translation: CASSVGGTRGNSPLHF.

In its sample, this clone was seen once. The V and J genes are TRBV10-3 and TRBJ2-3, with 9 nucleotides matching TRBD2. V was pared by 3 bases and J by 6 bases, with 10 bases of the junction left unmatched. In germline, CDR1 is ENHRY, CDR2 SYGVKD. This CDR3 has 16 amino acids. CDR3 residues: CAISEGIAGAFDTQYF. For the CDR3, the DNA is TGTGCCATCAGTGAAGGAATAGCGGGGGCTTTTGATACGCAGTATTTT.

This clone is a singleton in its sample. The chain is built from TRBV25-1 and TRBJ2-7; 11 bases line up with TRBD2. Losses at the gene ends were 6 bases for V and 0 bases for J; bases not matched to a gene: 13. From germline, CDR1 is MGHDK and CDR2 SYGVNS. The CDR3 loop spans 18 amino acids. CDR3 amino acids: CASSDSGGGASGSYEQYF. The CDR3 DNA follows: TGTGCCAGCAGCGATAGCGGGGGGGGAGCATCGGGCTCCTACGAGCAGTACTTC.

This chain joins TRBV13 and TRBJ1-1, with 9 bases matching TRBD1. Trimming removed 4 bases from V and 5 bases from J; junction bases left unmatched: 8. The CDR3 consists of 15 residues. Germline V gene lookup returns CDR1 PRHDT and CDR2 FYEKMQ (reference sequence). The CDR3 protein is CASSSTGTGRTEAFF. As DNA, the CDR3 is TGTGCCAGCAGCTCCACCGGGACAGGGAGGACTGAAGCTTTCTTT.